The present T cell receptor beta chain was sequenced within a study of T cell repertoires in cytomegalovirus infection (dated by TCRdb to about 2019). Concerning the study at large: Recently identified HLA-C-restricted CMV epitopes, whose presentation resists viral immunomodulation, were targeted by peptide stimulations together with well-studied HLA-B-restricted epitopes. Donor HLA type was relevant to the analysis, because carriage of CMV infection together with the matching HLA type was indicated by public TCR beta signatures. What the study reported, not specific to this receptor: The ex vivo response was dominated by HLA-C-restricted CMV-specific TCR beta clonotypes, and the single most frequent clonotype in two of eight donors was supplied by these HLA-C-restricted clonotypes. Cumulative frequency of public TCR beta family members discriminated carriers of CMV infection plus the relevant HLA type in this cohort and an independent roughly 330-donor cohort.

This clonotype was recorded a few times. The antigen it recognizes is unknown. No base quality values were provided; no much bigger clone lies one nucleotide off. The treatment or condition label, as the study defines it: in vitro stimulation with specific CMV peptide epitopes to enrich CMV-specific T cells. Data came from an Illumina HiSeq 1500. The public reads were reanalyzed by TCRdb: fastp trimming at Q25, MiXCR alignment, in-frame beta chains only. When rows share a CDR3 protein, they turn into one entry using the most common DNA and genes. This sample has 360,000 or so distinct CDR3 sequences in its table, and approximately 35% of those were observed once. The ten largest clones represent approximately 15% of the sample. The clonotype comes from a human donor in good health (CMV status not recorded). Some clones in this sample may be carry-over from other donors' samples. Specimen: cultured PBMCs, collected from culture after CMV antigen stimulation.

The DNA sequence reads TGTGCCAGCGGTGGTAGCGGGATAGGAGAGACCCAGTACTTC. It encodes CASGGSGIGETQYF. The rearrangement joined TRBV12-3 or TRBV12-4 to TRBJ2-5, with 8 central nucleotides matching TRBD2. From the cysteine up to the phenylalanine, the CDR3 has a length of 14 residues. Only the CDR3 portion is preserved as DNA: 42 bases, with reading frame beginning at the first base. Ends trimmed: V by 8 bases, J by 4 bases; bases unmatched to a gene: 9.